This T cell receptor beta chain was recovered during a study of T cells in Graves' hyperthyroidism and ophthalmopathy. Broader study findings: The model's output predicted ophthalmopathy at a median of roughly 6.9 months prior to onset.

From RNA transcripts, TCR beta CDR3 regions were amplified. A set of HTBI primers served as the primers for a first-round RT-PCR of the TCR CDR3. TCRdb recomputed calls from the multiplex PCR reads with MiXCR, one row per CDR3 protein. The data contain 300,000 to 400,000 distinct CDR3 sequences, about 13% of them singletons. V was trimmed by 3 bases and J by 5 bases, leaving 19 bases between them. CDR3 size: 15 residues. Germline V gives CDR1 GTSNPN, CDR2 SVGIG (reference sequence). This clonotype was observed many times. What it binds is not known. The sequenced sample consisted of blood. The receptor comes from a woman aged 18-35 years with Graves' hyperthyroidism. V usage is TRBV30 and J usage is TRBJ1-1; no definite D call. The CDR3 DNA is TGTGCCTGGAGCGCTCCAAGCCTGGGCTGGACTGAAGCTTTCTTT. This sequence encodes CAWSAPSLGWTEAFF.